Detailed here is one T cell receptor (beta chain). The PCR made use of 60 Vbeta and 13 Jbeta primers. The assay was immunoSEQ multiplex PCR, and TCRdb's table has in-frame clones only and misses some. Of 90,000 to 150,000 clones in the sample, around 79% were seen once. The entry originates in a study of cytomegalovirus exposure and HLA in healthy donors. The CDR3 extends over 14 amino acids. Per the germline V gene, CDR1 is SQVTM and CDR2 is ANQGSEA. V dropped 3 bases and J dropped 9 bases, with 18 bases sitting between them. This clonotype originated in a woman younger than 30 in good health and CMV-seronegative. Material for sequencing was PBMCs. The rearrangement joins TRBV29-1 to TRBJ2-1; tentatively, D is TRBD2 (6 bases). Here the CDR3 reads CSVDLGPKEGEQFF. The DNA for the CDR3 is TGCAGCGTTGATTTAGGGCCTAAGGAGGGTGAGCAGTTCTTC.